This T cell receptor beta chain is from a study of cytomegalovirus exposure and HLA in healthy donors. Study findings and constraints: Reported results showed that the classifier diagnosed cytomegalovirus status with high specificity and sensitivity. The authors confirmed in vitro that a few CMV-associated chains were specific for CMV antigens. The investigators catalogued 150 to 200 TCR beta chains as cytomegalovirus-associated.

Sequenced by immunoSEQ multiplex PCR; TCRdb stores in-frame clones only, minus some. The sample includes more than 95,000 clones, about 89% seen only once; the top ten take 2% to 2.5%. CDR3 length equals 15 residues. V was cut by 1 base and J by 2 bases, with 12 bases left in between. Germline values: CDR1 SGHVS, CDR2 FNYEAQ. Regarding this clone: The antigen is not known.

Sequencing was performed on PBMCs. The sequence came from a woman under 30 in good health and CMV-seronegative. This rearrangement joins TRBV7-6 to TRBJ2-7, with D possibly matching TRBD2 (5 bases). CDR3 nucleotide sequence: TGTGCCAGCAGCTTAGATGGCGGGCCCACCTACGAGCAGTACTTC. It specifies CASSLDGGPTYEQYF.